This TCR delta chain came from a study of gamma-delta T cells after stem cell transplantation. The CDR3 sequence is 13 residues long. Germline CDR1 reads GEAIGNYY; CDR2 reads EKD. TCRdb re-called clones from the RT-PCR reads using CATT. The top ten hold approximately 19% of the sample, which has 1,800 or so delta-chain clones, around 0.33% seen once. With respect to this clone: TCRdb pairs this DNA with a much larger clone's protein that differs at residue 2, likely a read error; the protein shown was translated from the DNA.

The sequencing sample was made of gamma-delta T cells. The J gene is TRDJ1, the V gene TRDV2; D unresolved. The clonotype originates from a human donor. It is not recorded whose cells these are; they may come from a transplant donor. Here the CDR3 DNA reads TGTTCCTGTGACACCGAGCTCACCGATAAACTCATCTTT. The encoded protein is CSCDTELTDKLIF.